This T cell receptor beta chain was retrieved from a study of tumor-infiltrating lymphocytes in primary liver carcinoma (dated by TCRdb to the late 2010s). In the study overall: The five patients, three men and two women aged 30 to 69 years, had hepatocellular carcinoma (four) or combined HCC and intrahepatic cholangiocarcinoma (one). A total of 35 specimens from 5 patients, comprising 25 or so tumor regions, 5 adjacent noncancerous liver tissues and 5 peripheral blood samples, were covered by TCRbeta repertoire sequencing. Roughly 3.5 to 8 million productive TCRbeta reads were obtained per sample, and no significant difference in read depth was found between tissue types. Reproducibility between technical replicate repertoires was high, with correlation coefficients above 0.95 and mean shared-clone rates roughly 0.87. The roughly 25 tumor region samples were profiled with Agilent mRNA microarrays so that TCRbeta repertoire diversity could be related to the local molecular phenotype. For each liver tumor, the study sampled five regions along with adjacent normal tissue and blood, and applied TCRbeta repertoire sequencing, expression microarrays and whole-exome sequencing. The five patients had tumors of stage T1-T3 N0M0, with maximum diameters ranging from roughly 4.2 to 10 cm.

Sequences SQVTM (CDR1) and ANQGSEA (CDR2) are obtained from the germline V gene. Germline trimming amounts to 6 bases on V and 10 bases on J, with 18 as the count of junction bases outside the gene matches. The CDR3 holds 14 amino acids from the cysteine to the phenylalanine. Solely the CDR3 DNA is kept, with 42 bases framed from the first base. The research as a whole found: Pairs of tumor regions showed greater repertoire overlap (mean 36%) than tumor-adjacent pairs (17%) or tumor-blood pairs (roughly 15%), which is consistent with antigen-driven expansion. Only a few patients were included in the study, and the authors note that the findings should be validated in a larger study. Only roughly 7-24% of top clones appeared in all five regions of a tumor, which suggests that tumor-infiltrating T cells are spatially heterogeneous. Compared with blood, tumors had a significantly larger share of the repertoire taken up by the top 250 clones (p = 0.039). Only the TCR beta chain was sequenced, so true repertoire diversity is likely underestimated because unpaired alpha chains were not captured. Comparison of CD4+ and CD8+ T cell repertoires was precluded by the use of bulk unsorted samples.

Without any cell sorting, total RNA and DNA were co-extracted from about 20-30 mg of bulk tissue using the AllPrep DNA/RNA mini kit. Between late 2015 and early 2016, a handful of patients in China with histopathologically diagnosed primary liver carcinoma had surgical resection. Chronic HBV infection was present in the patients, and the patients were treatment-naive at sampling. Each tumor was sampled at five spatially separated regions: the tumor centre plus the superior, inferior, left-lateral and right-lateral poles. More than 80% viable tumor cells were found by histology in every tumor sample. Fresh tumor and adjacent tissue pieces were bisected; one half was stored in RNAlater at -80°C, the other sent for histology. A note on this clonotype: No antigen is known for it. There are no base qualities to consult, and no much larger clone falls within one base.

A constant-region primer and ProtoScript II reverse transcriptase were used to reverse-transcribe TCRbeta-specific cDNA from around 540 ng total RNA. TCRbeta libraries were built with three nested multiplex PCR rounds, a slightly modified ARM-PCR procedure. Multiplex TRBV1-TRBV30 forward primers and a Cbeta reverse primer were used in the first two PCR rounds, each of which was run for around 10 cycles. Sample barcodes and Illumina adapters were added in a final 25-cycle PCR using Deep VentR polymerase. Before sequencing, amplicons of 200-500 bp were gel-purified using a QIAquick gel extraction kit. An Illumina HiSeq 2500 was used to sequence the TCRbeta amplicons with 250-bp paired-end reads. The published analysis was carried out like this. To recover full CDR3 sequences, reads were quality-trimmed using Trimmomatic v0.33 and paired reads were then merged using FLASH v1.2.11. V, D and J germline segments were assigned to the rearranged TCRbeta sequences by MiGEC v1.2.1b. VDJtools v1.0.0 computed clonotype statistics and Shannon-Wiener diversity indices. Except for diversity analysis, only the 250 most abundant clonotypes of each sample were used in subsequent analyses to reduce sampling bias. Clones were called with MiXCR by TCRdb after fastp trimmed the public reads at Q25, and only in-frame beta chains were retained. Duplicate CDR3 protein sequences are folded into a single record with the most common DNA and genes. The V and J calls shown here were made by TCRdb, not taken from the authors' results. Counted in this sample were roughly 200,000 distinct CDR3 sequences; 85% of them appeared once. The biggest ten clones account for about a sixth of the sample.

Sequencing used tumor tissue from primary liver carcinoma. This sequence originates from a man between 35 and 55 years old with primary liver carcinoma and hepatitis B virus infection. The receptor chain draws on TRBV29-1 and TRBJ2-7, and 7 junctional nucleotides match TRBD1. The CDR3 reads CSVTAETGNDEQYF. The DNA is TGCAGCGTCACGGCTGAGACAGGGAACGATGAACAGTACTTC.